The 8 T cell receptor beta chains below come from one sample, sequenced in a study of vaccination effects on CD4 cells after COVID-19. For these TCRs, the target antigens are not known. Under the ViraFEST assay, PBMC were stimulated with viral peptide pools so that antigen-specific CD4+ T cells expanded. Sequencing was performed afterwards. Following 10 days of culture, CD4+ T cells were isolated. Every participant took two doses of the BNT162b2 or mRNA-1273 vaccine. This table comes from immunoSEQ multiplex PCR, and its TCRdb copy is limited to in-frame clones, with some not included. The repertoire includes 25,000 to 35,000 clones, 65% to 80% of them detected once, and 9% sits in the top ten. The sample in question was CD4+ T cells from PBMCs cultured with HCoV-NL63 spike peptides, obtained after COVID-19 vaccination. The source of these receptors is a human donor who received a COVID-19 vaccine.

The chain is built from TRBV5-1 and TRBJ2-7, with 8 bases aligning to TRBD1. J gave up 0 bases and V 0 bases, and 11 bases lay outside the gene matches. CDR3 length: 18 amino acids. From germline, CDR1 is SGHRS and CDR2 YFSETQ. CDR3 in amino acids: CASSLGRQGRRSSYEQYF. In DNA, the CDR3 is TGCGCCAGCAGCTTGGGGCGACAGGGGCGCCGATCCTCCTACGAGCAGTACTTC. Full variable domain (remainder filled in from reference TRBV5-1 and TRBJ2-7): KAGVTQTPRYLIKTRGQQVTLSCSPISGHRSVSWYQQTPGQGLQFLFEYFSETQRNKGNFPGRFSGRQFSNSRSEMNVSTLELGDSALYLCASSLGRQGRRSSYEQYFGPGTRLTVT.

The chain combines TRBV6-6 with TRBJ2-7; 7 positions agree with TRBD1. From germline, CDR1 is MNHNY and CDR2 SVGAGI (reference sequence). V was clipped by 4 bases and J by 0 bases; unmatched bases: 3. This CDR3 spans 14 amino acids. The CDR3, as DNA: TGTGCCAGCAGTTCGACAGGGTTCTCCTACGAGCAGTACTTC. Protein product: CASSSTGFSYEQYF.

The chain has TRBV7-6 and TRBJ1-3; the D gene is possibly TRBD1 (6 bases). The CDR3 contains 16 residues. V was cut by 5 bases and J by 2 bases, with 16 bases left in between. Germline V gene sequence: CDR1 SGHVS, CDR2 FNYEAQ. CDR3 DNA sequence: TGTGCCAGCAGCATATATCCCAGGGGCACTGGAAACACCATATATTTT. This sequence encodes CASSIYPRGTGNTIYF.

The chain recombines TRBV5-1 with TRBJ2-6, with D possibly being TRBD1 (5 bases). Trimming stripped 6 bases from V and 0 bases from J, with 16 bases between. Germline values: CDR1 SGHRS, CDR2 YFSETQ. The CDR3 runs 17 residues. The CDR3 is CASTDGRVVSGANVLTF. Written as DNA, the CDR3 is TGCGCCAGCACGGACGGCAGGGTGGTCTCTGGGGCCAACGTCCTGACTTTC.

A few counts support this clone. CDR3 loop: CASSLAGFEGNEQFF. DNA for the CDR3: TGTGCCAGCAGCTTAGCAGGGTTCGAGGGAAATGAGCAGTTCTTC. This chain joins TRBV7-7 and TRBJ2-1, with D perhaps TRBD2 (5 bases). With 0 bases removed from V and 7 bases from J, the gap between germline ends came to 13 bases. The length of the CDR3 is 15 residues. CDR1 is SSHAT and CDR2 is FNYEAQ in the germline V gene (reference sequence).

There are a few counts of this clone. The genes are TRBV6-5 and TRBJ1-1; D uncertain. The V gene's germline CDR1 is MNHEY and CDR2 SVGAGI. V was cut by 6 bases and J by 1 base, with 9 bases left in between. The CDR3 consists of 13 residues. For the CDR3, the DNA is TGTGCCAGCAGAAACCCAGGGAACACTGAAGCTTTCTTT. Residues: CASRNPGNTEAFF.

The CDR3 is CASSFSGRNTEAFF. As DNA, the CDR3 is TGCGCCAGCAGCTTTTCAGGACGGAACACTGAAGCTTTCTTT. The V gene is TRBV5-1, the J gene TRBJ1-1; D gene uncertain. CDR1 is SGHRS, CDR2 YFSETQ, per germline. V gave up 2 bases and J gave up 1 base, with 9 bases separating them. The CDR3 length is 14 residues. Drawing the rest from reference TRBV5-1 and TRBJ1-1, the complete variable domain is KAGVTQTPRYLIKTRGQQVTLSCSPISGHRSVSWYQQTPGQGLQFLFEYFSETQRNKGNFPGRFSGRQFSNSRSEMNVSTLELGDSALYLCASSFSGRNTEAFFGQGTRLTVV.

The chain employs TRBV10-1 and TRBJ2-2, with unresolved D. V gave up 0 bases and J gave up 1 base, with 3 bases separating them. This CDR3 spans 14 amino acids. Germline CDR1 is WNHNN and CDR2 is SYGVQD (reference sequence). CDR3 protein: CASSESWNTGELFF. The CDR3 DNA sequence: TGCGCCAGCAGTGAGTCGTGGAACACCGGGGAGCTGTTTTTT.